These T cell receptor beta chains were read from a single sample in a study of T cell repertoires in cytomegalovirus infection. Via MiXCR, TCRdb re-called the reads, giving one row per CDR3 protein. In the table there are over 100,000 distinct CDR3 sequences, approximately 16% of which are singletons. What was sequenced was PBMCs. The receptors here all came from a human donor in good health (CMV status not recorded). Some clones in this sample may be carry-over from other donors' samples. The CDR3 runs from the conserved cysteine through the conserved F or W. The D gene is left open where the match is weak. Size tells how often a clone was seen (once, few, many) or the class of an expanded clone, and some rows leave it out.

clone_size	d_call	j_call	v_call	cdr3_aa	cdr3_nt
many	TRBD2	TRBJ2-1	TRBV28	CASSFPTSGGKNEQFF	TGTGCCAGCAGTTTTCCGACTAGCGGGGGAAAGAATGAGCAGTTCTTC
few	TRBD1	TRBJ1-5	TRBV2	CASKTGVGQPQHF	TGTGCCAGCAAAACAGGGGTGGGACAGCCCCAGCATTTT
many	NA	TRBJ2-1	TRBV7-2	CASSLEAGPGEQFF	TGTGCCAGCAGCTTAGAAGCAGGTCCGGGGGAGCAGTTCTTC
many	TRBD1	TRBJ1-5	TRBV5-1	CASSSTGTGNQPQHF	TGCGCCAGCAGCAGCACCGGGACAGGGAATCAGCCCCAGCATTTT
many	NA	TRBJ2-5	TRBV19	CASRRKETQYF	TGTGCCAGTAGAAGGAAAGAGACCCAGTACTTC
few	TRBD2	TRBJ2-1	TRBV12-3/TRBV12-4	CASSEGLVMNEQFF	TGTGCCAGCAGCGAGGGACTAGTGATGAATGAGCAGTTCTTC
many	NA	TRBJ1-6	TRBV5-5	CASSPTDSPLHF	TGTGCCAGCAGCCCGACCGATTCACCCCTCCACTTT
many	TRBD1	TRBJ2-2	TRBV11-2	CASSPGQGDTGELFF	TGTGCCAGCAGCCCCGGACAGGGGGACACCGGGGAGCTGTTTTTT
NA	TRBD1	TRBJ1-6	TRBV20-1	CSATDRGSDSPLHF	TGCAGTGCTACAGACAGGGGAAGTGATTCACCCCTCCACTTT
NA	NA	TRBJ2-7	TRBV7-3	CASSRNGRTYEQYF	TGTGCCAGCAGTCGGAATGGCAGGACCTACGAGCAGTACTTC
NA	NA	TRBJ1-1	TRBV7-9	CASSPKREAFF	TGTGCCAGCAGCCCAAAACGTGAAGCTTTCTTT
many	TRBD2	TRBJ2-4	TRBV7-2	CASTPREGLDIQYF	TGTGCCAGCACCCCCAGGGAGGGGTTGGACATTCAGTACTTC
few	NA	TRBJ2-5	TRBV6-2/TRBV6-3	CASSYSAQQIHQETQYF	TGTGCCAGCAGTTACTCGGCCCAACAGATACACCAAGAGACCCAGTACTTC
many	TRBD1	TRBJ2-7	TRBV12-3/TRBV12-4	CASSFHGTGGAEEQYF	TGTGCCAGCAGTTTTCACGGGACAGGGGGCGCGGAAGAGCAGTACTTC
NA	NA	TRBJ1-1	TRBV7-8	CARSLAIEAFF	TGTGCCCGCAGCTTAGCCATTGAAGCTTTCTTT
few	NA	TRBJ2-5	TRBV19	CASSIGGVGETQYF	TGTGCCAGTAGTATTGGCGGGGTTGGAGAGACCCAGTACTTC
NA	NA	TRBJ2-2	TRBV4-2	CASSQEAFRVPGELFF	TGTGCCAGCAGCCAAGAAGCCTTCAGGGTCCCCGGGGAGCTGTTTTTT
many	NA	TRBJ1-1	TRBV7-2	CASSSNRFEGAFF	TGTGCCAGCAGCTCCAACAGATTTGAGGGTGCTTTCTTT
few	NA	TRBJ1-1	TRBV19	CASSISGRTEAFF	TGTGCCAGTAGTATCTCAGGGCGGACTGAAGCTTTCTTT
NA	TRBD2	TRBJ2-3	TRBV7-3	CASSPTSARGDTQYF	TGTGCCAGCAGTCCTACTAGCGCGAGGGGAGATACGCAGTATTTT
many	NA	TRBJ2-7	TRBV7-2	CASSFGGGEQYF	TGTGCCAGCAGCTTTGGGGGCGGCGAGCAGTACTTC
NA	NA	TRBJ2-1	TRBV7-3	CASSPSGSSYNEQFF	TGTGCCAGCAGCCCGAGTGGAAGCTCCTACAATGAGCAGTTCTTC
NA	NA	TRBJ2-2	TRBV7-3	CASSTILVADPGDLFF	TGTGCCAGCAGCACAATCCTAGTAGCGGACCCCGGGGATCTGTTTTTT
few	NA	TRBJ2-7	TRBV27	CASSLRAGEEQYF	TGTGCCAGCAGTTTAAGAGCAGGGGAAGAGCAGTACTTC